One sample yielded the 18 T cell receptor beta chains listed below, sequenced in a study of OX40 agonist ivuxolimab in advanced cancers. TCRdb keeps only in-frame clones here, not all; method: immunoSEQ multiplex PCR. This sample has 48,000 or so clones; about four fifths occur once, and the top ten carry 0.95% to 1.3%. The sequenced sample was CD4+ or CD8+ T cells sorted from blood, obtained in a trial of the OX40 agonist ivuxolimab. The receptor set was obtained from an adult with an advanced solid tumor such as melanoma, head and neck, liver or kidney cancer.

For this clone: An end of the junction does not agree with germline; a read error may underlie this. The same CDR3 is also encoded by other DNA sequences in this sample. The chain joins TRBV7-9 to TRBJ1-6; D may be TRBD1 (5 bases). There are 15 residues in the CDR3. Looked up from germline, CDR1 is SEHNR and CDR2 is FQNEAQ (reference sequence). The CDR3 bases are TGCGCCAGCAGCCTCGCCGCGCAGGGAGGATCACCCCTCCACTTT. Its protein product is CASSLAAQGGSPLHF.

The V gene is TRBV7-9, the J gene TRBJ1-5, with 11 positions matching TRBD1. This CDR3 has 17 residues. V trimming: 5 bases; J trimming: 0 bases; junction bases outside the gene matches: 6. Germline loops: CDR1 SEHNR, CDR2 FQNEAQ (reference sequence). The CDR3 DNA reads TGTGCCAGCAGCATAGGACAGGGGGCATATAGCAATCAGCCCCAGCATTTT. This translates into CASSIGQGAYSNQPQHF.

The chain employs TRBV7-9 and TRBJ2-7; tentatively, D is TRBD1 or TRBD2 (5 bases each). The V gene's germline CDR1 is SEHNR and CDR2 FQNEAQ (reference sequence). This CDR3 region has 14 residues. Trimming shortened V by 3 bases and J by 0 bases, and 9 bases separated the two germline ends. The DNA for the CDR3 is TGTGCCAGCAGCTTTGGGACGGCCTCCTACGAGCAGTACTTC. Translating gives CASSFGTASYEQYF.

The chain joins TRBV29-1 to TRBJ2-7; D is ambiguous. The CDR3 contains 13 residues. Germline lookup yields CDR1 SQVTM and CDR2 ANQGSEA. V was clipped by 7 bases and J by 0 bases, with 13 bases between them. The CDR3 spells CSALSAYSYEQYF. CDR3 bases: TGCAGCGCATTGTCGGCGTACTCCTACGAGCAGTACTTC.

V gene TRBV2 combines with J gene TRBJ2-3; 10 bases are a match to TRBD1. The germline V gene has CDR1 SNHLY and CDR2 FYNNEI. This CDR3 is 14 amino acids long. V lost 4 bases to trimming and J lost 3 bases; unmatched junction nucleotides: 1. CDR3 protein: CASSGTGGTDTQYF. The CDR3 region has the DNA TGTGCCAGCAGTGGGACAGGGGGGACAGATACGCAGTATTTT. Together with reference TRBV2 and TRBJ2-3, the CDR3 gives the full variable domain: EPEVTQTPSHQVTQMGQEVILRCVPISNHLYFYWYRQILGQKVEFLVSFYNNEISEKSEIFDDQFSVERPDGSNFTLKIRSTKLEDSAMYFCASSGTGGTDTQYFGPGTRLTVL.

The chain has TRBV6-1 and TRBJ1-5, with D maybe TRBD1 (5 bases). V was shortened by 4 bases and J by 11 bases, with 12 bases between the two germline ends. Germline CDR1 reads MNHNS; CDR2 reads SASEGT. This CDR3 spans 12 amino acids. The CDR3 is CASSVDRGAQHF. The DNA of the CDR3 is TGTGCCAGCAGTGTCGACCGGGGGGCCCAGCATTTT.

The rearrangement uses TRBV18 and TRBJ1-1; no reliable D call. The CDR3 is 14 amino acids. Per the germline V gene, CDR1 is KGHSH and CDR2 is LQKENI. Between the trimmed V and J ends, which lost 3 bases and 1 base, there was a span of 9 bases. CDR3 loop: CASSPEQQNTEAFF. The CDR3 DNA follows: TGTGCCAGCTCACCTGAACAGCAGAACACTGAAGCTTTCTTT. The full variable domain, its missing parts supplied by reference TRBV18 and TRBJ1-1, is NAGVMQNPRHLVRRRGQEARLRCSPMKGHSHVYWYRQLPEEGLKFMVYLQKENIIDESGMPKERFSAEFPKEGPSILRIQQVVRGDSAAYFCASSPEQQNTEAFFGQGTRLTVV.

The rearrangement uses TRBV27 and TRBJ2-5, with D maybe TRBD1 (6 bases). Germline V gene data show CDR1 as MNHEY and CDR2 as SMNVEV (reference sequence). The length of the CDR3 is 15 residues. The V end was cut by 0 bases, the J end by 5 bases, with 13 bases between. CDR3 region: CASSLSPTGFETQYF. The CDR3 DNA follows: TGTGCCAGCAGTTTATCCCCCACAGGGTTCGAGACCCAGTACTTC.

The chain combines TRBV9 with TRBJ2-5; D uncertain. TRBJ2-7 explains the end of the DNA better; the J call may be wrong. Germline V gives CDR1 SGDLS, CDR2 YYNGEE. The CDR3 totals 13 residues. CDR3 residues: CASSAGPGYEQYF. The CDR3 DNA follows: TGTGCCAGCAGCGCGGGCCCCGGGTACGAGCAGTACTTC.

The chain recombines TRBV18 with TRBJ2-2; D not resolved. CDR1 is KGHSH and CDR2 is LQKENI in the germline V gene. The CDR3 loop spans 13 amino acids. Trimming left V 3 bases short and J 6 bases short, with 8 bases between. The CDR3 here is CASSPQRSGELFF. The CDR3 region has the DNA TGTGCCAGCTCACCCCAGAGGTCCGGGGAGCTGTTTTTT.

The CDR3 nucleotides are TGTGCCAGCAGCTCGATCGGGACCAGGGACTACGAGCAGTACTTC. This gives the protein CASSSIGTRDYEQYF. V usage is TRBV11-2 and J usage is TRBJ2-7; D possibly uses TRBD1 or TRBD2 (5 bases each). Trimming removed 4 bases at V and 3 bases at J, with 16 bases between. CDR3 size: 15 residues. Germline CDR1 SGHAT, CDR2 FQNNGV.

The chain joins TRBV5-1 to TRBJ1-1; tentatively, D is TRBD1 (6 bases). This CDR3 has 15 amino acids. CDR1 is SGHRS, CDR2 YFSETQ, per germline. V shed 0 bases and J shed 5 bases, with 14 bases lying between them. CDR3 region: CASSLVRGGRTEAFF. In nucleotides, the CDR3 is TGCGCCAGCAGCTTGGTGAGGGGGGGCCGGACTGAAGCTTTCTTT. Complete variable domain (other parts from reference TRBV5-1 and TRBJ1-1): KAGVTQTPRYLIKTRGQQVTLSCSPISGHRSVSWYQQTPGQGLQFLFEYFSETQRNKGNFPGRFSGRQFSNSRSEMNVSTLELGDSALYLCASSLVRGGRTEAFFGQGTRLTVV.

The chain employs TRBV7-9 and TRBJ2-5; TRBD1 agrees at 7 bases. CDR1 is SEHNR, CDR2 FQNEAQ, per germline (reference sequence). V lost 4 bases, J lost 4 bases, and 6 bases stayed unmatched. This CDR3 contains 14 residues. Here the CDR3 reads CASSSGQYIETQYF. The CDR3 nucleotides are TGTGCCAGCAGCTCGGGACAGTATATAGAGACCCAGTACTTC. The whole variable domain, filled in from reference TRBV7-9 and TRBJ2-5, reads DTGVSQNPRHKITKRGQNVTFRCDPISEHNRLYWYRQTLGQGPEFLTYFQNEAQLEKSRLLSDRFSAERPKGSFSTLEIQRTEQGDSAMYLCASSSGQYIETQYFGPGTRLLVL.

The V and J genes are TRBV11-2 and TRBJ2-1; TRBD2 matches at 8 bases. Germline CDR1 is SGHAT and CDR2 is FQNNGV. V shed 4 bases, J shed 0 bases, and the junction held 8 bases outside the gene matches. CDR3 length equals 17 residues. The DNA of the CDR3 is TGTGCCAGCAGCTGGGCGGGCGGGGGGACCTCCTACAATGAGCAGTTCTTC. Amino acid sequence: CASSWAGGGTSYNEQFF. Looking up the rest from reference TRBV11-2 and TRBJ2-1 gives the full variable domain: EAGVAQSPRYKIIEKRQSVAFWCNPISGHATLYWYQQILGQGPKLLIQFQNNGVVDDSQLPKDRFSAERLKGVDSTLKIQPAKLEDSAVYLCASSWAGGGTSYNEQFFGPGTRLTVL.

The gene calls are TRBV28 and TRBJ1-5; unclear D gene. Per germline, CDR1 MDHEN and CDR2 SYDVKM. This CDR3 comprises 12 residues. Trimming removed 6 bases from V and 3 bases from J, with 6 bases in between. This chain's CDR3 is CASSQDNQPQHF. The CDR3 DNA is TGTGCCAGCAGCCAGGACAATCAGCCCCAGCATTTT.

The V call is TRBV6-5, the J call TRBJ1-4; D gene uncertain. The germline V gene encodes CDR1 MNHEY and CDR2 SVGAGI. The CDR3 has 15 amino acids. Deletions cut 6 bases from V and 5 bases from J, with 16 bases between. The DNA for the CDR3 is TGTGCCAGCAGCCGAGTCTCCAGTTCCAATGAAAAACTGTTTTTT. It codes for CASSRVSSSNEKLFF.

V is TRBV6-6 and J is TRBJ1-6; D uncertain. The V gene's germline CDR1 is MNHNY and CDR2 SVGAGI (reference sequence). The CDR3 runs to 14 residues. V lost 5 bases, J lost 6 bases, and 11 bases lay in between. The CDR3 DNA follows: TGTGCCAGCAGTGATCGGTGGAGTAATTCACCCCTCCACTTT. Its protein product is CASSDRWSNSPLHF.

The chain recombines TRBV4-2 with TRBJ2-1; 14 nucleotides agree with TRBD2. Germline values: CDR1 LGHNA, CDR2 YNFKEQ. The CDR3 has 20 amino acids. The V gene end was trimmed by 2 bases and the J gene end by 6 bases; junction bases not matched to a gene: 15. The CDR3 coding sequence is TGTGCCAGCAGCCAATTGGGGACTAGCGGGGGCGCACGATTCGGCAATGAGCAGTTCTTC. Translated: CASSQLGTSGGARFGNEQFF.